This T cell receptor beta chain was profiled in a study of cytomegalovirus exposure and HLA in healthy donors. Background on the study: The 95 million to 120 million unique TCR beta sequences, from about 180 million T cells, were found by an earlier analysis.

Details on this clone: Its antigen is as yet unknown.

All donors participated as healthy donors of bone marrow. PCR involved 60 Vbeta and 13 Jbeta primers. Data came from immunoSEQ multiplex PCR; TCRdb stores just in-frame clones and leaves some out. Of about 85,000 clones detected, 80% appear once; the ten largest clones hold roughly a quarter. Germline V gene lookup returns CDR1 MNHEY and CDR2 SVGAGI. This CDR3 has 13 amino acids. Trimming took 6 bases from V and 1 from J, leaving 6 bases between them. Findings of the study overall: Despite most TCR sequences being rare, some public TCRs occurred in many donors. Both high specificity and high sensitivity reportedly marked the classifier's diagnosis of cytomegalovirus status.

J is TRBJ2-2 and V is TRBV6-5, with D possibly matching TRBD1 (5 bases). This sequence originates from a woman in her forties or fifties in good health and CMV-seropositive. The sequencing sample was made of PBMCs. The CDR3 is CASRTGNTGELFF. CDR3 nucleotide sequence: TGTGCCAGCAGAACAGGGAACACCGGGGAGCTGTTTTTT.